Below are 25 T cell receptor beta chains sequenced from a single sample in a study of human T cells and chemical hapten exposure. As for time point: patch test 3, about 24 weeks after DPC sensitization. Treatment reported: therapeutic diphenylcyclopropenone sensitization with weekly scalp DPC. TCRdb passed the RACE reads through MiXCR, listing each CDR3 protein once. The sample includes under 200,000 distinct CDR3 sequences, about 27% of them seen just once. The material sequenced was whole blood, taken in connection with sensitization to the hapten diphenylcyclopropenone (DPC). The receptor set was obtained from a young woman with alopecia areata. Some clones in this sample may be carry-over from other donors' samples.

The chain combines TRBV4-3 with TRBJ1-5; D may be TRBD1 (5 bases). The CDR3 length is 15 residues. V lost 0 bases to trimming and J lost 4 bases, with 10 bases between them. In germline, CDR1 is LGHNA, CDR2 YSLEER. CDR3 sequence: CASSQDWGGNQPQHF. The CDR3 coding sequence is TGCGCCAGCAGCCAAGATTGGGGGGGAAATCAGCCCCAGCATTTT.

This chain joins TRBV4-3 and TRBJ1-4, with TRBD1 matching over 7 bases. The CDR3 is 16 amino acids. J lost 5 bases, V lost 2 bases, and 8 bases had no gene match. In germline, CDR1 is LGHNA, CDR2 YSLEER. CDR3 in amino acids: CASSQLGGQPNEKLFF. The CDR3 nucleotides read TGCGCCAGCAGCCAATTGGGGGGACAGCCGAATGAAAAACTGTTTTTT.

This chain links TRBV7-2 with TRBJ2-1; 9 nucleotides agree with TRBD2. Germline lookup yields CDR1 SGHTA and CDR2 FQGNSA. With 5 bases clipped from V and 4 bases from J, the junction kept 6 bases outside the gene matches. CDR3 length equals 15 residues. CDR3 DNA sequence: TGTGCCAGCAGCACTAGGACTAGCGATTACAATGAGCAGTTCTTC. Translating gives CASSTRTSDYNEQFF.

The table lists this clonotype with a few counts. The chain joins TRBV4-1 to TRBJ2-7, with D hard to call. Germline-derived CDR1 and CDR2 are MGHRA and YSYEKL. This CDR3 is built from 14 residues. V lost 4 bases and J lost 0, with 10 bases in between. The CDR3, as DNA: TGCGCCAGCAGCCCGACCCCGAGCTCCTACGAGCAGTACTTC. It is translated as CASSPTPSSYEQYF.

The CDR3 region is CASRGFRERNYGYTF. The CDR3 nucleotides are TGTGCCAGCAGAGGATTCAGGGAAAGGAACTATGGCTACACCTTC. V and J are TRBV6-2 or TRBV6-3 and TRBJ1-2; weak D call: TRBD1 (5 bases). The CDR3 extends over 15 amino acids. The V end was cut by 6 bases, the J end by 2 bases, with 16 bases between. The germline V gene encodes CDR1 MNHEY and CDR2 SVGEGT.

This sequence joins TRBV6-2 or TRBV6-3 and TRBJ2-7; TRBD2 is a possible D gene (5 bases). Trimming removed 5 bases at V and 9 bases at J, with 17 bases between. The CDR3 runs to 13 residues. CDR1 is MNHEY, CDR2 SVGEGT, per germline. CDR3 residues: CASSHGETRGQYF. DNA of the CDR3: TGTGCCAGCAGTCACGGAGAGACTCGGGGGCAGTACTTC.

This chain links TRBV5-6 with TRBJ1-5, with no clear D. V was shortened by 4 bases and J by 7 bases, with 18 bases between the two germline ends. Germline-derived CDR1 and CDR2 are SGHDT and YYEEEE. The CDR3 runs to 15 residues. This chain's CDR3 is CASSHLQQTGQPQHF. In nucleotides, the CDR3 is TGTGCCAGCAGCCACCTCCAACAGACTGGGCAGCCCCAGCATTTT.

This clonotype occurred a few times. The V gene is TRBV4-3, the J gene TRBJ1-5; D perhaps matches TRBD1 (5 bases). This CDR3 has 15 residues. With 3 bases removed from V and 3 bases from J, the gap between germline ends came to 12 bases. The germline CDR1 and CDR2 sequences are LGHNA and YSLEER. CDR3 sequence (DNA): TGCGCCAGCAGCCAGGGACGGGGGGACAATCAGCCCCAGCATTTT. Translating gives CASSQGRGDNQPQHF.

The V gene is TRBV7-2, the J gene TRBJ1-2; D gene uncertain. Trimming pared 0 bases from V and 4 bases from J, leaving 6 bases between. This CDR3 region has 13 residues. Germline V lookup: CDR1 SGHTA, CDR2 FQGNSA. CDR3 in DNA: TGTGCCAGCAGCTTAGCGGGCCTCTATGGCTACACCTTC. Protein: CASSLAGLYGYTF.

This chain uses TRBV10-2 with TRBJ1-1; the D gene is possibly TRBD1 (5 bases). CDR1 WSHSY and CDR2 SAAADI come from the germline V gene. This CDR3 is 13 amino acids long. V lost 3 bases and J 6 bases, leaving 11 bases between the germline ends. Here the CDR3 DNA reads TGCGCCAGCAGTGACAGGGCGAGCTCTGAAGCTTTCTTT. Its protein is CASSDRASSEAFF.

The CDR3 nucleotides are TGTGCCAGCAGCTTAAAAATCGAGGAGGCACACCGAGGAGGAGCTTTCTTT. Protein: CASSLKIEEAHRGGAFF. The chain couples TRBV7-8 to TRBJ1-1; D gene unclear. The CDR3 runs to 17 residues. V was trimmed by 2 bases and J by 10 bases, leaving 26 bases between them. Germline V CDR1 and CDR2: SGHVS, FQNEAQ.

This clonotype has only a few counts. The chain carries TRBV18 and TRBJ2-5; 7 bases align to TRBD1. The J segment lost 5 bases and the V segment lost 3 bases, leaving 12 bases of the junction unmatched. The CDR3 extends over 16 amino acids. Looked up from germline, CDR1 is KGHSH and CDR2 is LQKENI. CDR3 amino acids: CASSPTGSSLSETQYF. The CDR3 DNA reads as TGTGCCAGCTCACCGACAGGGTCGAGTCTCTCGGAGACCCAGTACTTC. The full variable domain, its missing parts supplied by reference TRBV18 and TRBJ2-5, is NAGVMQNPRHLVRRRGQEARLRCSPMKGHSHVYWYRQLPEEGLKFMVYLQKENIIDESGMPKERFSAEFPKEGPSILRIQQVVRGDSAAYFCASSPTGSSLSETQYFGPGTRLLVL.

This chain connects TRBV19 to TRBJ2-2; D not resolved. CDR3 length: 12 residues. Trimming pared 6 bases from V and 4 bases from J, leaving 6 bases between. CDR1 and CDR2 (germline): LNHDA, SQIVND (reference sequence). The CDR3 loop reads CASRRSTGELFF. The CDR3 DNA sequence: TGTGCCAGTAGAAGATCCACCGGGGAGCTGTTTTTT. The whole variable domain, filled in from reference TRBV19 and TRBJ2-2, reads DGGITQSPKYLFRKEGQNVTLSCEQNLNHDAMYWYRQDPGQGLRLIYYSQIVNDFQKGDIAEGYSVSREKKESFPLTVTSAQKNPTAFYLCASRRSTGELFFGEGSRLTVL.

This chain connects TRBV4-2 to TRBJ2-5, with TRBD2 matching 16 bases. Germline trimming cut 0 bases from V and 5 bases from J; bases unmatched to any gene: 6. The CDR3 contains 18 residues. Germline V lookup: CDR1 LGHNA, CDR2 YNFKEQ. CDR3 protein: CASSQEGLAGGPQETQYF. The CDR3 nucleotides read TGTGCCAGCAGCCAAGAGGGACTAGCGGGGGGGCCGCAGGAGACCCAGTACTTC.

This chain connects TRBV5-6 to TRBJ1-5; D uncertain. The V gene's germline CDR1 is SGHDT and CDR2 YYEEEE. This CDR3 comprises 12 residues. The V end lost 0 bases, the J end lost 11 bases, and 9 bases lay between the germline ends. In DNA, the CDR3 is TGTGCCAGCAGCTTGGAGGGTTCGGCCCAGCATTTT. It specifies CASSLEGSAQHF.

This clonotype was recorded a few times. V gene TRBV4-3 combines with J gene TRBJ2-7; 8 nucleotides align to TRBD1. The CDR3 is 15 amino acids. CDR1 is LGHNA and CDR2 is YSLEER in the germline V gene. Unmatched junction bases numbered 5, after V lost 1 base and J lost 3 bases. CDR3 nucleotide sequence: TGCGCCAGCAGCCAAGGGACAGGGCCAAACTACGAGCAGTACTTC. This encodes CASSQGTGPNYEQYF.

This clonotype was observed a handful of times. The CDR3 coding sequence is TGTGCCAGCAGTGAAACAGCGGGGGAGGTTTGGGAGACCCAGTACTTC. Protein product: CASSETAGEVWETQYF. The chain employs TRBV25-1 and TRBJ2-5; 8 nucleotides match TRBD2. Germline CDR1 is MGHDK and CDR2 is SYGVNS. This CDR3 is built from 16 residues. Trimming removed 2 bases from V and 5 bases from J; junction bases left unmatched: 10.

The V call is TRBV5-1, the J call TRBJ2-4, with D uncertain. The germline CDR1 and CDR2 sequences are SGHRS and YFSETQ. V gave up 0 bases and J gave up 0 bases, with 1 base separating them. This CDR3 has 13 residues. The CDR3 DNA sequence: TGCGCCAGCAGCTTGGAAGCCAAAAACATTCAGTACTTC. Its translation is CASSLEAKNIQYF. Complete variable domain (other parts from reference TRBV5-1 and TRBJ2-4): KAGVTQTPRYLIKTRGQQVTLSCSPISGHRSVSWYQQTPGQGLQFLFEYFSETQRNKGNFPGRFSGRQFSNSRSEMNVSTLELGDSALYLCASSLEAKNIQYFGAGTRLSVL.

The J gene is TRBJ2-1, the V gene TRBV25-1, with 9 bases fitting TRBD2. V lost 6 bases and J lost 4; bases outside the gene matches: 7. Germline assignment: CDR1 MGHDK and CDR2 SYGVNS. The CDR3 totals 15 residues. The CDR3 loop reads CASRSRLAEYNEQFF. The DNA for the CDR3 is TGTGCCAGCAGATCTAGACTAGCGGAGTACAATGAGCAGTTCTTC.

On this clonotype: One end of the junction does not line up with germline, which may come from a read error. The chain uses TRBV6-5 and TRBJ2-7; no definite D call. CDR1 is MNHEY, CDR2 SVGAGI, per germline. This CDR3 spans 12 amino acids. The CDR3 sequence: CASSPGRNRELF. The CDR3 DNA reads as TGTGCCAGCAGCCCCGGAAGAAATCGCGAACTATTC.

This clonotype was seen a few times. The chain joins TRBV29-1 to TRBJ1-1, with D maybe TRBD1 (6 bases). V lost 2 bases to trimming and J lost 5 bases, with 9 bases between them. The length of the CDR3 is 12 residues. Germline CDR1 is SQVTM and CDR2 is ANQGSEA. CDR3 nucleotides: TGCAGCGTTGAATTTAGGGGGACTGAAGCTTTCTTT. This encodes CSVEFRGTEAFF. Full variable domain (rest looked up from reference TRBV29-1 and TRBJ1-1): SAVISQKPSRDICQRGTSLTIQCQVDSQVTMMFWYRQQPGQSLTLIATANQGSEATYESGFVIDKFPISRPNLTFSTLTVSNMSPEDSSIYLCSVEFRGTEAFFGQGTRLTVV.

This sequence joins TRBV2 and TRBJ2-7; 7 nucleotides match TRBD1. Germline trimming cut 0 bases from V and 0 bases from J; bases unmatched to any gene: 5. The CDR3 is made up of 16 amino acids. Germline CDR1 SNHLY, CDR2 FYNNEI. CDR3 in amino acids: CASSEAGTGDSYEQYF. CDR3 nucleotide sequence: TGTGCCAGCAGTGAAGCGGGTACAGGGGACTCCTACGAGCAGTACTTC.

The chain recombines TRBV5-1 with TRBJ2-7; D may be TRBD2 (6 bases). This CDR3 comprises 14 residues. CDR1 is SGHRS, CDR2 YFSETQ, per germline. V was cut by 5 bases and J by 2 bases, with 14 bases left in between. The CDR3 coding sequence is TGCGCCAGCAGTCTTAGCGGACCCCCCTACGAGCAGTACTTC. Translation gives CASSLSGPPYEQYF.

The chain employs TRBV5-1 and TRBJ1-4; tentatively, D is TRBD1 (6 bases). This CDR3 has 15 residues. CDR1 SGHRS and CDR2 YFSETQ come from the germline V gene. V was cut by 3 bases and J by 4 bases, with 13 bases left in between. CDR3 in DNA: TGCGCCAGCAGCTCTACGACAGGCATTAATGAAAAACTGTTTTTT. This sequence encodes CASSSTTGINEKLFF. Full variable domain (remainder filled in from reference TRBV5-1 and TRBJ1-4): KAGVTQTPRYLIKTRGQQVTLSCSPISGHRSVSWYQQTPGQGLQFLFEYFSETQRNKGNFPGRFSGRQFSNSRSEMNVSTLELGDSALYLCASSSTTGINEKLFFGSGTQLSVL.

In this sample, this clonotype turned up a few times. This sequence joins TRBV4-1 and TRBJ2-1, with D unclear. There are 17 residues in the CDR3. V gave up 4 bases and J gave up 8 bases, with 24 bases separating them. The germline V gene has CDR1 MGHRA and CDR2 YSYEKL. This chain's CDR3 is CASSRGWLAVMVDEQFF. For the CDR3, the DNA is TGCGCCAGCAGCCGCGGTTGGCTGGCGGTAATGGTGGATGAGCAGTTCTTC.